This T cell receptor beta chain is from a study of early T cells in non-severe SARS-CoV-2 infection. The CDR3 consists of 13 residues. V was shortened by 10 bases and J by 6 bases, with 19 bases between the two germline ends. Germline CDR1 is SGHDN and CDR2 is FVKESK. This clonotype was recorded many times. As yet, its antigen is unknown. Study-level points and caveats: Matching against VDJdb likely underestimated virus-specific expansions, favoring anti-spike CD8.

cDNA molecules, individually, were tagged with unique molecular identifiers. TCRdb independently ran MiXCR on the 5' RACE reads; one entry per CDR3 protein. The profile shows roughly 65,000 distinct CDR3 sequences, 9.5% to 13% of them singletons. Sequencing used whole blood. The rearrangement uses TRBV14 and TRBJ2-7, with unresolved D. This clonotype originated in an adult who was a healthcare worker with PCR-confirmed SARS-CoV-2 infection or an uninfected control (not recorded which). The CDR3 reads CATSVQAPSEQYF. The DNA for the CDR3 is TGTGCCACCTCCGTTCAGGCTCCGAGCGAGCAGTACTTC.